The 12 T cell receptor beta chains given below trace back to one sample, sequenced in a study of T cells expressing NK-cell markers (dated by TCRdb to between 2020 and 2021). Receptors were amplified or captured by 5' RACE. Instrument used: Illumina HiSeq 2000. Based on TCRdb reprocessing of the reads, there is one entry per CDR3 protein sequence, and DNA is missing. The sample's own table lists about 460,000 distinct CDR3 sequences. About 1.5% of the sample rests with the top ten. The sample taken for sequencing was blood T cells: a sorted CD56 or NKG2C T cell subset, CD4+ or CD8+ T cells, or bulk PBMC T cells (not recorded which). The receptors stem from a woman in her forties or fifties in good health. Donor details come from another sample of the same person, matched by shared clones.

This sequence joins TRBV5-5 and TRBJ2-1; TCRdb's D gene call, TRBD2, goes unchecked for lack of DNA. CDR1 is SGHKS and CDR2 is YYEKEE in the germline V gene (reference sequence). The CDR3 runs 15 residues. The CDR3: CASSFLAGRGDEQFF.

The chain combines TRBV29-1 with TRBJ2-1; without DNA, the TCRdb call of TRBD2 cannot be checked. Per the germline V gene, CDR1 is SQVTM and CDR2 is ANQGSEA. The CDR3 extends over 18 amino acids. This CDR3 is CSVLAGRISGRARNEQFF.

The chain links TRBV28 to TRBJ2-5; the D call from TCRdb, TRBD1, cannot be confirmed without DNA. This CDR3 comprises 12 residues. CDR1 and CDR2 from the germline V gene are MDHEN and SYDVKM. The CDR3 loop reads CASRTGPETQYF.

The V call is TRBV4-1, the J call TRBJ2-1; TCRdb lists TRBD2, though no DNA is available to test this call. Germline V gene data show CDR1 as MGHRA and CDR2 as YSYEKL. This CDR3 contains 18 residues. CDR3 region: CASSRTGGGIGSYNEQFF.

This rearrangement joins TRBV4-1 to TRBJ2-5; TCRdb designates TRBD2, a call that cannot be tested without DNA. The V gene's germline CDR1 is MGHRA and CDR2 YSYEKL. The CDR3 consists of 19 residues. The chain's CDR3 is CASSQAGTSGAGAQETQYF.

The chain combines TRBV19 with TRBJ2-7; as DNA is missing, the TRBD1 call by TCRdb cannot be tested. Germline V CDR1 and CDR2: LNHDA, SQIVND (reference sequence). This CDR3 contains 14 residues. The CDR3 spells CASSMLGTTYEQYF.

The gene calls are TRBV10-3 and TRBJ2-1; the TCRdb D gene call, TRBD2, has no DNA to confirm it. CDR1 and CDR2 (germline): ENHRY, SYGVKD. CDR3 length equals 13 residues. The CDR3 protein is CAAGPSGSDEQFF.

The rearrangement uses TRBV11-2 and TRBJ2-3; absent DNA, TCRdb's TRBD2 call cannot be checked. Per germline, CDR1 SGHAT and CDR2 FQNNGV. This CDR3 is built from 16 residues. CDR3 sequence reads: CASSRIAGHSTDTQYF.

The V call is TRBV15, the J call TRBJ2-3; TCRdb gives TRBD1 as the D gene, but with no DNA this cannot be confirmed. CDR1 is LNHNV and CDR2 is YYDKDF in the germline V gene (reference sequence). The length of the CDR3 is 15 residues. This CDR3 is CATSRSGTATDTQYF.

The chain employs TRBV29-1 and TRBJ2-7; the TRBD1 assignment by TCRdb is unverifiable without DNA. The germline gives CDR1 SQVTM, CDR2 ANQGSEA. The CDR3 spans 12 residues. Here the CDR3 reads CSVEFDRYEQYF.

The rearrangement uses TRBV6-1 and TRBJ2-2. Germline loops: CDR1 MNHNS, CDR2 SASEGT. The CDR3 has 13 residues. CDR3 loop: CASSRVGTGELFF.

This chain joins TRBV29-1 and TRBJ1-3. The CDR3 length is 12 residues. Germline V gene data show CDR1 as SQVTM and CDR2 as ANQGSEA. The CDR3: CSAWFSGNTIYF.